The next 24 T cell receptor beta chains were all read from a single sample in a study of lymphopenia after photon versus proton radiotherapy. TCRdb's table, derived via immunoSEQ multiplex PCR, lists solely in-frame clones and lacks some. The data contain around 64,000 clones, just under 95% of them singletons. Sequencing used peripheral blood, obtained from a patient treated with photon-based radiotherapy. These TCRs come from a woman aged 35 to 49 with cholangiocarcinoma.

The chain has TRBV19 and TRBJ1-2; perhaps TRBD1 as D (6 bases). Trimming took 6 bases from V and 5 from J, leaving 10 bases between them. Germline loops: CDR1 LNHDA, CDR2 SQIVND (reference sequence). The CDR3 has 12 residues. CDR3 in amino acids: CASSPTGYGYTF. The CDR3 coding sequence is TGTGCCAGTAGCCCGACAGGATATGGCTACACCTTC. Full variable domain (remainder filled in from reference TRBV19 and TRBJ1-2): DGGITQSPKYLFRKEGQNVTLSCEQNLNHDAMYWYRQDPGQGLRLIYYSQIVNDFQKGDIAEGYSVSREKKESFPLTVTSAQKNPTAFYLCASSPTGYGYTFGSGTRLTVV.

The chain uses TRBV6-5 and TRBJ1-4, with D perhaps TRBD1 (5 bases). CDR1 and CDR2 from the germline V gene are MNHEY and SVGAGI. This CDR3 comprises 14 residues. V was shortened by 4 bases and J by 5 bases, with 11 bases between the two germline ends. The CDR3 region has the DNA TGTGCCAGCAGTTTAGACAGACGGAATGAAAAACTGTTTTTT. It translates to CASSLDRRNEKLFF.

The V call is TRBV6-1, the J call TRBJ1-1, with a weak D call TRBD1 (5 bases). V was clipped by 7 bases and J by 5 bases, with 14 bases between them. Germline lookup yields CDR1 MNHNS and CDR2 SASEGT. The CDR3 totals 13 residues. The CDR3 reads CASTSNGGTEAFF. Written as DNA, the CDR3 is TGTGCCAGCACCTCCAACGGGGGAACTGAAGCTTTCTTT.

The J gene is TRBJ2-1, the V gene TRBV9, with 11 bases identical to TRBD1. Looked up from germline, CDR1 is SGDLS and CDR2 is YYNGEE. V lost 2 bases, J lost 6 bases, and 13 bases stayed unmatched. The CDR3 spans 18 residues. CDR3 DNA: TGTGCCAGCAGCGTCCCCTCAACGACCGGGACAGGGGGCAATGAGCAGTTCTTC. This encodes CASSVPSTTGTGGNEQFF.

V usage is TRBV6-5 and J usage is TRBJ2-1, with D perhaps matching TRBD2 (6 bases). CDR1 is MNHEY, CDR2 SVGAGI, per germline. The CDR3 loop spans 15 amino acids. V was trimmed by 5 bases and J by 3 bases, leaving 14 bases between them. The CDR3 spells CASSHDTSLYNEQFF. CDR3 coding DNA: TGTGCCAGCAGTCACGATACTAGCCTCTACAATGAGCAGTTCTTC.

CDR3 bases: TGTGCCAGCAGTTACTCTGGGGTTTATCCGATATATTTT. Translating gives CASSYSGVYPIYF. V is TRBV6-5 and J is TRBJ1-3, with no clear D. Germline CDR1 reads MNHEY; CDR2 reads SVGAGI. With 0 bases removed from V and 13 bases from J, the gap between germline ends came to 13 bases. The CDR3 has 13 residues.

The genes are TRBV30 and TRBJ1-2; D unclear. Trimming removed 2 bases from V and 4 bases from J, with 11 bases in between. In germline, CDR1 is GTSNPN, CDR2 SVGIG (reference sequence). The CDR3 is 13 amino acids. The chain's CDR3 is CAWSQARIYGYTF. The CDR3 nucleotides read TGTGCCTGGAGTCAGGCGAGAATCTATGGCTACACCTTC.

V and J are TRBV11-1 and TRBJ2-1; the match to TRBD2 covers 7 bases. The V gene end was trimmed by 8 bases and the J gene end by 6 bases; junction bases not matched to a gene: 7. The CDR3 length is 13 residues. The germline V gene has CDR1 SGHAT and CDR2 FQDESV (reference sequence). The DNA of the CDR3 is TGTGCCAGCCATCCGGCTAGCGGCAATGAGCAGTTCTTC. Encoded protein: CASHPASGNEQFF.

The CDR3, as DNA: TGTGCCAGCAGTTTACAAAAGACAGGGAGAATGAACACTGAAGCTTTCTTT. Protein sequence: CASSLQKTGRMNTEAFF. The chain links TRBV27 to TRBJ1-1; 7 bases line up with TRBD1. The CDR3 sequence is 17 residues long. The trim removed 2 bases at V and 0 bases at J, leaving 9 bases unmatched. The germline CDR1 and CDR2 sequences are MNHEY and SMNVEV (reference sequence).

The chain combines TRBV11-2 with TRBJ2-5; TRBD1 or TRBD2 may be the D gene (5 bases each). V was shortened by 3 bases and J by 5 bases, with 10 bases between the two germline ends. The germline CDR1 and CDR2 sequences are SGHAT and FQNNGV. The CDR3 contains 13 residues. CDR3 bases: TGTGCCAGCAGCTTTACCGGGGCGGAGACCCAGTACTTC. Protein: CASSFTGAETQYF.

The chain employs TRBV27 and TRBJ2-5; a weak D match, TRBD2 (7 bases). CDR3 length: 16 amino acids. Germline lookup yields CDR1 MNHEY and CDR2 SMNVEV (reference sequence). Trimming removed 4 bases at V and 5 bases at J, with 20 bases between. In nucleotides, the CDR3 is TGTGCCAGCAGTTACGGTCCGGGGGGCCCGGGGGAGACCCAGTACTTC. As protein: CASSYGPGGPGETQYF.

J is TRBJ2-2 and V is TRBV27; D is ambiguous. The CDR3 spans 16 residues. V lost 3 bases to trimming and J lost 3 bases, with 14 bases between them. Germline CDR1 MNHEY, CDR2 SMNVEV (reference sequence). The CDR3 spells CASSFYPPQYTGELFF. CDR3 nucleotide sequence: TGTGCCAGCAGTTTTTACCCGCCGCAGTACACCGGGGAGCTGTTTTTT.

This clone showed up just once. DNA of the CDR3: TGTGCCAGCAGGCGTAGGGTGGAAGGCGAAAAACTGTTTTTT. Its protein is CASRRRVEGEKLFF. V and J are TRBV6-6 and TRBJ1-4; D not certain. Trimming took off 6 bases at V and 8 bases at J, with 16 bases between the two ends. CDR1 is MNHNY, CDR2 SVGAGI, per germline (reference sequence). The CDR3 is 14 amino acids.

The chain has TRBV7-8 and TRBJ1-2; a possible D gene is TRBD1 (6 bases). The CDR3 runs to 14 residues. Germline CDR1 reads SGHVS; CDR2 reads FQNEAQ. Between the trimmed V and J ends, which lost 5 bases and 3 bases, there was a span of 13 bases. CDR3 region: CASSPPGDHYGYTF. DNA of the CDR3: TGTGCCAGCAGCCCCCCAGGGGACCACTATGGCTACACCTTC. Supplemented by reference TRBV7-8 and TRBJ1-2, the full variable domain reads GAGVSQSPRYKVAKRGQDVALRCDPISGHVSLFWYQQALGQGPEFLTYFQNEAQLDKSGLPSDRFFAERPEGSVSTLKIQRTQQEDSAVYLCASSPPGDHYGYTFGSGTRLTVV.

This chain joins TRBV4-3 and TRBJ2-7; D is unclear. Germline V lookup: CDR1 LGHNA, CDR2 YSLEER. Trimming cost V 0 bases and J 5 bases, with 8 bases left between them. The CDR3 spans 13 residues. The DNA for the CDR3 is TGCGCCAGCAGCCAAGATCTGGGGAACGAGCAGTACTTC. Translation gives CASSQDLGNEQYF.

The chain uses TRBV7-6 and TRBJ2-1; D gene ambiguous. V dropped 4 bases and J dropped 6 bases, with 13 bases sitting between them. The CDR3 spans 14 residues. Germline CDR1 SGHVS, CDR2 FNYEAQ. The CDR3 coding sequence is TGTGCCAGCAGCTCTTCTTTAGGAGCCAATGAGCAGTTCTTC. It encodes CASSSSLGANEQFF.

This clone is a singleton in its sample. The chain carries TRBV28 and TRBJ1-1, with TRBD1 matching 12 bases. The junction had 8 bases not matched to a gene; V was cut back by 4 bases and J by 8 bases. This CDR3 is built from 15 residues. Germline values: CDR1 MDHEN, CDR2 SYDVKM. This CDR3 reads CASSSSGTGGEEAFF. CDR3 DNA: TGTGCCAGCAGTTCATCCGGGACAGGGGGCGAAGAAGCTTTCTTT.

The genes are TRBV9 and TRBJ1-4, with D possibly TRBD1 on 6 matching bases. This CDR3 has 15 amino acids. Looked up from germline, CDR1 is SGDLS and CDR2 is YYNGEE. Trimming shortened V by 0 bases and J by 8 bases, and 14 bases separated the two germline ends. The CDR3 DNA reads as TGTGCCAGCAGCGTAGATCGGCAGGGGCTCGAAAAACTGTTTTTT. It encodes CASSVDRQGLEKLFF.

Only one count was recorded for this clone. This chain links TRBV7-8 with TRBJ2-1, with a possible D match to TRBD2 (6 bases). In germline, CDR1 is SGHVS, CDR2 FQNEAQ. V dropped 5 bases and J dropped 9 bases, with 17 bases sitting between them. The CDR3 runs to 14 residues. CDR3 in amino acids: CASSTTRARGEQFF. The CDR3 bases are TGTGCCAGCAGCACGACTAGGGCTAGGGGTGAGCAGTTCTTC.

The V gene is TRBV10-1, the J gene TRBJ2-2; D uncertain. CDR3 length: 12 residues. The V gene's germline CDR1 is WNHNN and CDR2 SYGVQD (reference sequence). V gave up 4 bases and J gave up 6 bases, with 6 bases separating them. DNA for the CDR3: TGCGCCAGCAGTGGTCGGGCCGGGGAGCTGTTTTTT. Residues: CASSGRAGELFF.

The rearrangement links TRBV2 to TRBJ2-5; D might be TRBD2 (6 bases). Germline lookup yields CDR1 SNHLY and CDR2 FYNNEI. The CDR3 is 15 amino acids. V lost 1 base and J 5 bases, leaving 14 bases between the germline ends. The CDR3 reads CASSEGPGRLETQYF. CDR3 sequence (DNA): TGTGCCAGCAGTGAAGGGCCAGGGAGGCTGGAGACCCAGTACTTC.

This chain links TRBV28 with TRBJ2-7; 8 bases match TRBD1. The CDR3 totals 13 residues. Unmatched junction bases numbered 4, after V lost 3 bases and J lost 6 bases. Germline V gene sequence: CDR1 MDHEN, CDR2 SYDVKM. The CDR3 nucleotides read TGTGCCAGCAGTTTTCAGGGGGCTCCCGAGCAGTACTTC. This sequence encodes CASSFQGAPEQYF.

V usage is TRBV9 and J usage is TRBJ2-3; D not resolved. The CDR3 runs to 11 residues. Per the germline V gene, CDR1 is SGDLS and CDR2 is YYNGEE. V was pared by 3 bases and J by 5 bases, with 4 bases between. CDR3 nucleotide sequence: TGTGCCAGCAGCGGAGAAGATACGCAGTATTTT. Residues: CASSGEDTQYF.

The chain uses TRBV27 and TRBJ2-3, with D hard to call. Germline V gene sequence: CDR1 MNHEY, CDR2 SMNVEV (reference sequence). The CDR3 contains 14 residues. Trimming left V 2 bases short and J 4 bases short, with 10 bases between. CDR3 DNA sequence: TGTGCCAGCAGTTTACCCGCCCGCGCAGATACGCAGTATTTT. Translated: CASSLPARADTQYF.